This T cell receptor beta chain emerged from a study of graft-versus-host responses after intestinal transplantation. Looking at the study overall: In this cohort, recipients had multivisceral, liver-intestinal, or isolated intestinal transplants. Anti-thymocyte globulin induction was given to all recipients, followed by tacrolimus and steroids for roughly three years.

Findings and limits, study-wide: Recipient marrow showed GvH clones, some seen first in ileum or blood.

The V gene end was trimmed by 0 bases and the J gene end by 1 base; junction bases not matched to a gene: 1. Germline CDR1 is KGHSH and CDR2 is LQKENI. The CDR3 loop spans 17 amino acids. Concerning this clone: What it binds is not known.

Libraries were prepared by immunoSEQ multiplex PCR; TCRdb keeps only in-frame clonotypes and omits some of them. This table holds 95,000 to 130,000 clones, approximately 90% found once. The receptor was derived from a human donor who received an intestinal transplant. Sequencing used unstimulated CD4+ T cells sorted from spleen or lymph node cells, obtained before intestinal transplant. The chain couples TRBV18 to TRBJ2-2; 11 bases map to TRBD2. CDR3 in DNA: TGTGCCAGCTCACCACCGGGACTAGCGGTGAACACCGGGGAGCTGTTTTTT. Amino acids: CASSPPGLAVNTGELFF.